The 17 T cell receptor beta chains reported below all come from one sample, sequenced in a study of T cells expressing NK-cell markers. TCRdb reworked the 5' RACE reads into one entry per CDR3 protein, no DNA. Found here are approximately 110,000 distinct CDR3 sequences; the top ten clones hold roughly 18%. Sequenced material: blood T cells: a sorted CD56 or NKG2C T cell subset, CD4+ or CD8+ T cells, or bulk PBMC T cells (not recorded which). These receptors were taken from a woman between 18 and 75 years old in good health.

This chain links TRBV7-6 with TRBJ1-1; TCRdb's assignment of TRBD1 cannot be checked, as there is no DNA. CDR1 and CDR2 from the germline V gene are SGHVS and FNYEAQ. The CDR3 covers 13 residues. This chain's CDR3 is CASRTGTNTEAFF.

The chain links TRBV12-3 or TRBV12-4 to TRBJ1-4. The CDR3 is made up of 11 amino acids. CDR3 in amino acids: CASSFDEKLFF.

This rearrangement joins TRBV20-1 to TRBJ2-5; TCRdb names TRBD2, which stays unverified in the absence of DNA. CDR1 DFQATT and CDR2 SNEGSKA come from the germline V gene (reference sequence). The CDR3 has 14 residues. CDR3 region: CSARFRGPEETQYF.

CDR3 in amino acids: CSVEMRGYNEQFF. This chain joins TRBV29-1 and TRBJ2-1; the TCRdb call, TRBD2, lacks DNA for checking. Germline CDR1 SQVTM, CDR2 ANQGSEA. This CDR3 contains 13 residues.

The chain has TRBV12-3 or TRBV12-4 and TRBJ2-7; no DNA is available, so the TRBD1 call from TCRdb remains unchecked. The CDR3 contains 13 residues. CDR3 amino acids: CASSRGGVYEQYF.

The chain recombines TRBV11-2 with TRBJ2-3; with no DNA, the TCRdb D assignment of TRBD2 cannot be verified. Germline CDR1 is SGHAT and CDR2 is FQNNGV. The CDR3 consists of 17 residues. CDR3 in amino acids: CASSFLEGGPSTDTQYF.

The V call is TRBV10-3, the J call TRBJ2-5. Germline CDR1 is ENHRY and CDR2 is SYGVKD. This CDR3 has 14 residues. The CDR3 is CAISGDRVDETQYF.

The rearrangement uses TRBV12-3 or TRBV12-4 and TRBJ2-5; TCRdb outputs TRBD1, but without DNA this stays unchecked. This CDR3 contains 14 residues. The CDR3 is CASNRDRITETQYF.

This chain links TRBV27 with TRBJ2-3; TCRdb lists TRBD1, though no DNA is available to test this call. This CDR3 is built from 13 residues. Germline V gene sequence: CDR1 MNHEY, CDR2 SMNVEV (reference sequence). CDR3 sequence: CASNQGFTDTQYF.

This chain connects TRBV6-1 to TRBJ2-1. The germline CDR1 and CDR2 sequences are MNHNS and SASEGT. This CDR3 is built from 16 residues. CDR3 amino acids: CASSEFVAISYNEQFF.

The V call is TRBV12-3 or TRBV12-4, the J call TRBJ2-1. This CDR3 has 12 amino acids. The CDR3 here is CASSLSGDEQFF.

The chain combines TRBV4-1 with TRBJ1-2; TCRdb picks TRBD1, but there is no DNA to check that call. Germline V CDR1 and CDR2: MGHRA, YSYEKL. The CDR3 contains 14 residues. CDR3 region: CASSQDAGVFGYTF.

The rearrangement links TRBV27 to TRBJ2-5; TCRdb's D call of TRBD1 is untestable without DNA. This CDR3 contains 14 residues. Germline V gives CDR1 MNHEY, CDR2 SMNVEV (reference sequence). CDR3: CASSLGGGQGTQYF.

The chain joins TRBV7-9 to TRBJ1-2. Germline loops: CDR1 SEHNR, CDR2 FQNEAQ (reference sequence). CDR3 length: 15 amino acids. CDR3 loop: CASSLVTGSHYGYTF.

CDR3 in amino acids: CASTSGPKVQETQYF. V is TRBV25-1 and J is TRBJ2-5; TCRdb indicates TRBD2, and absent DNA this call remains unverified. The CDR3 runs 15 residues. The germline CDR1 and CDR2 sequences are MGHDK and SYGVNS.

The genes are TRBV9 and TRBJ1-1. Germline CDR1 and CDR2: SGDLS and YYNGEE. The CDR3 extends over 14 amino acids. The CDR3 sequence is CASSVEGGRTEAFF.

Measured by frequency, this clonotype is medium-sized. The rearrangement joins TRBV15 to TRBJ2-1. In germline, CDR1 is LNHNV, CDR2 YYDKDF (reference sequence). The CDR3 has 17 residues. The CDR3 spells CATSRVRSSTEGDEQFF.